This TCR beta chain was sequenced during a study of PD-L1 blockade in urothelial cancer. The wider study: In the patient group, twenty-five of 29 were males with bladder-origin urothelial cancer. Blood samples contained a median about 130,000 T cells.

Trimming stripped 3 bases from V and 2 bases from J, with 14 bases between. This CDR3 has 15 amino acids. Germline V lookup: CDR1 ENHRY, CDR2 SYGVKD. Here immunoSEQ multiplex PCR was the method, and the copy in TCRdb shows in-frame clones only, minus some. The sample records 90,000 or so clones, roughly 90% being singletons. Time point defined: pretreatment peripheral blood. Patient disease was locally advanced or metastatic urothelial carcinoma. The origin of this receptor is an elderly woman with urothelial cancer. Sequenced material: PBMCs, taken around atezolizumab (anti-PD-L1) treatment. This chain uses TRBV10-3 with TRBJ2-7; D perhaps matches TRBD1 (6 bases). CDR3 amino acids: CAISDPQGTTYEQYF. In nucleotides, the CDR3 is TGTGCCATCAGTGACCCGCAGGGGACAACCTACGAGCAGTACTTC.